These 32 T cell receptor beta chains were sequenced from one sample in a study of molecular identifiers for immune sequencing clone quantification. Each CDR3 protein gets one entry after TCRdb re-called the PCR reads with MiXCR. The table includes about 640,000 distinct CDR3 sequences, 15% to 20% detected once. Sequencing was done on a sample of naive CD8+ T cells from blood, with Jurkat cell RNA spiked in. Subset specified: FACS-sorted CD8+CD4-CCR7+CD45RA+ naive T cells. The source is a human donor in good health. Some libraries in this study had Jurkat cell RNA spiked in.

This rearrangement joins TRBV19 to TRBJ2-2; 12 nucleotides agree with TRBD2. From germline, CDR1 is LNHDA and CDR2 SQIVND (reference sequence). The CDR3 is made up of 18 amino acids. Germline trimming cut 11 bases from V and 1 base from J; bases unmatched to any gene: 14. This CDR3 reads CAARGGLAGGKNTGELFF. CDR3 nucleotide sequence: TGTGCCGCCCGGGGGGGGCTAGCGGGAGGGAAGAACACCGGGGAGCTGTTTTTT.

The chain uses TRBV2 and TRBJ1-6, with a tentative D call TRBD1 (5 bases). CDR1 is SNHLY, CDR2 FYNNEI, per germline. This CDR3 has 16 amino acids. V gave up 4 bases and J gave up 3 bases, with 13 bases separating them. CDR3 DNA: TGTGCCAGCAGTGGGGACCAGGGTCGCTATAATTCACCCCTCCACTTT. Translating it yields CASSGDQGRYNSPLHF.

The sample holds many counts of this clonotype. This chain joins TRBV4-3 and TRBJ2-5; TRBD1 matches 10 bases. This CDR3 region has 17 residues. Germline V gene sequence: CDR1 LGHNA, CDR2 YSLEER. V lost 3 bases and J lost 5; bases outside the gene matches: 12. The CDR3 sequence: CASSHDKLDRGRETQYF. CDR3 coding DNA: TGCGCCAGCAGCCACGACAAACTGGACAGGGGGAGGGAGACCCAGTACTTC.

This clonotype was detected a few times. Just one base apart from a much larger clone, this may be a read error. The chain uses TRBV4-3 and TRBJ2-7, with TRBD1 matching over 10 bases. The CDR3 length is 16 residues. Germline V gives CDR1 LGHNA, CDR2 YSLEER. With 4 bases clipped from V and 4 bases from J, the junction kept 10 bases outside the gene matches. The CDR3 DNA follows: TGCGCCAGCAGCCTAGACGGGACAGGGGTTGGGTACGAGCAGTACTTC. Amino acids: CASSLDGTGVGYEQYF.

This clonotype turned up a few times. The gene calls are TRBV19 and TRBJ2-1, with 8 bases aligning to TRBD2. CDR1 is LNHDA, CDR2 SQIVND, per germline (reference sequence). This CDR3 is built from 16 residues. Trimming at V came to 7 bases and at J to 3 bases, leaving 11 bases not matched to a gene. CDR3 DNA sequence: TGTGCCAGTAAGTGGTCGGCGGGAGGAAGCTACAATGAGCAGTTCTTC. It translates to CASKWSAGGSYNEQFF.

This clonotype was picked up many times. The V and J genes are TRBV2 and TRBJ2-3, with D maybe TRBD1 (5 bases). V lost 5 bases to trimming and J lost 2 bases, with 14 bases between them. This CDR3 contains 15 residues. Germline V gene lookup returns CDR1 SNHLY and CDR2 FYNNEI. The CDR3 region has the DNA TGTGCCAGCAGTCGACCCTCGACAGACACAGATACGCAGTATTTT. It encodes CASSRPSTDTDTQYF.

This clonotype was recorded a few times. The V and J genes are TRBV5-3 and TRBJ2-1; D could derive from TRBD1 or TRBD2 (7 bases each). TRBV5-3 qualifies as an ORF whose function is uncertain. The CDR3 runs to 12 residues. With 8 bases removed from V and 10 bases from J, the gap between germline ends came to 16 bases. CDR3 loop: CASMGQRGEQFF. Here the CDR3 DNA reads TGTGCCAGCATGGGACAGCGGGGCGAGCAGTTCTTC.

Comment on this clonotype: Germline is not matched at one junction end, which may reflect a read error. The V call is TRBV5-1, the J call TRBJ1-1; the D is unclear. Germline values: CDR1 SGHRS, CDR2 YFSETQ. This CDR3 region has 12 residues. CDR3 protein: CAGSPDGTEAFF. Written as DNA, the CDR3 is TGCGCCGGCAGCCCTGACGGCACTGAAGCTTTCTTT.

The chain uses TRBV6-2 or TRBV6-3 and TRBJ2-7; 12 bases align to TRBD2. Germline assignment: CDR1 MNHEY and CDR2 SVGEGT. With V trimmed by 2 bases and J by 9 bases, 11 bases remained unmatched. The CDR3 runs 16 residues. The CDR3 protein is CASSYALAGGPLGQYF. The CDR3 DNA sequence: TGTGCCAGCAGTTACGCTCTAGCGGGGGGGCCGCTTGGGCAGTACTTC.

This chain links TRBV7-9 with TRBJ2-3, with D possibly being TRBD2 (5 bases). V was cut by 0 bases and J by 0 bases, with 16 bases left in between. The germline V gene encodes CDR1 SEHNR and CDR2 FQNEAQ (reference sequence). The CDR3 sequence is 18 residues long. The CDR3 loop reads CASSLASPRASSTDTQYF. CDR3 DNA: TGTGCCAGCAGCTTAGCGAGCCCTAGGGCTAGCAGCACAGATACGCAGTATTTT.

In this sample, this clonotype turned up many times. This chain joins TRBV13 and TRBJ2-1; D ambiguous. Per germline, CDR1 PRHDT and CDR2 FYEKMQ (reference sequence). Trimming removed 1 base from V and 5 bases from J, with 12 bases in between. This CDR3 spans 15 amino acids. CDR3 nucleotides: TGTGCCAGCAGCTTAGCGTCCCCGTTCCACAATGAGCAGTTCTTC. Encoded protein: CASSLASPFHNEQFF.

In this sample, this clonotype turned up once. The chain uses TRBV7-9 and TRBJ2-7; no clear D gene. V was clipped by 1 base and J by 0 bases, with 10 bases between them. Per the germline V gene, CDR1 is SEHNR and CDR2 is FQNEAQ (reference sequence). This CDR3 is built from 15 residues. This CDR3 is CASSLVLRDSYEQYF. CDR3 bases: TGTGCCAGCAGCTTAGTGCTTAGGGACTCCTACGAGCAGTACTTC.

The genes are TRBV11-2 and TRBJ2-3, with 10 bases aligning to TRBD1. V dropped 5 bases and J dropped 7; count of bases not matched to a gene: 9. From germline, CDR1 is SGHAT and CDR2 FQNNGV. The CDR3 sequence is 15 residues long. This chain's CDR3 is CASSGGQGVMNTQYF. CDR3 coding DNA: TGTGCCAGCAGCGGAGGACAGGGGGTCATGAATACGCAGTATTTT.

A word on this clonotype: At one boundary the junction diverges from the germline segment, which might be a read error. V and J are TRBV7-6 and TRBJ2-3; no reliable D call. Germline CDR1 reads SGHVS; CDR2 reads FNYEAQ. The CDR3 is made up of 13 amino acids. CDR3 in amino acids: CASSLSYTDTQCF. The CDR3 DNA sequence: TGTGCCAGCAGCTTAAGTTATACAGATACGCAGTGTTTT.

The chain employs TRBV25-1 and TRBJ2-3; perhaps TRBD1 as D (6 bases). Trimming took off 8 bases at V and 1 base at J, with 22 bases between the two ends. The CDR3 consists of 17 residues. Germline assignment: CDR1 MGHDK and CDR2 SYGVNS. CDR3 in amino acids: CASRSYLGQSRTDTQYF. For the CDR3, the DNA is TGTGCCAGCCGTTCCTACCTCGGACAGAGCCGCACAGATACGCAGTATTTT.

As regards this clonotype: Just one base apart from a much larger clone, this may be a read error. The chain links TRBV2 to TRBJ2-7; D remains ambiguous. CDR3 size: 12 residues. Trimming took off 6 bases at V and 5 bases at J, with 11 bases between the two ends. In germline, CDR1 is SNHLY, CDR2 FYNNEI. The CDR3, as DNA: TGTGCCAGCAGAGCCCGGGTCCACGAGCAGTACTTC. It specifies CASRARVHEQYF.

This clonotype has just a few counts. The CDR3 bases are TGCAGTGCTAGAGATTGGGCCCGGACTAGCTCCTACGAGCAGTACTTC. It is translated as CSARDWARTSSYEQYF. The gene calls are TRBV20-1 and TRBJ2-7, with 7 nucleotides matching TRBD2. V shed 0 bases and J 0 bases; nucleotides not matched to a gene: 8. The germline CDR1 and CDR2 sequences are DFQATT and SNEGSKA (reference sequence). The length of the CDR3 is 16 residues.

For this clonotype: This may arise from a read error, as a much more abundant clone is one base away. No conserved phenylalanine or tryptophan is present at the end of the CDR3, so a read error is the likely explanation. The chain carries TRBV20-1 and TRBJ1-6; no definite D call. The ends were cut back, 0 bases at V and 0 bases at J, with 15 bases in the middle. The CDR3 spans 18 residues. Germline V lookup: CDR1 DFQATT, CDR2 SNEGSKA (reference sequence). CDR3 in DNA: TGCAGTGCTAGAGATGAGGGTCTAACTAGCTCCTATAATTCACCCCTCCACCTT. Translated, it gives CSARDEGLTSSYNSPLHL.

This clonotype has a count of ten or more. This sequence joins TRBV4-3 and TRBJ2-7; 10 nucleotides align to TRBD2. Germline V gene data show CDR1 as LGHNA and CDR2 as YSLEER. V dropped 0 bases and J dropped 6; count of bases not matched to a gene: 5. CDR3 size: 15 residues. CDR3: CASSQDRAGGFEQYF. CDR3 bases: TGCGCCAGCAGCCAAGATCGAGCGGGAGGGTTCGAGCAGTACTTC.

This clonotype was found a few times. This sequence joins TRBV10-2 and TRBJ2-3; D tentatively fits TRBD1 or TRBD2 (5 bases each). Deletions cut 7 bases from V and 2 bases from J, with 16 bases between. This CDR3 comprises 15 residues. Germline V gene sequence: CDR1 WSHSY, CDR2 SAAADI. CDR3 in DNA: TGCGCCAGCACCCCGGGGACGGGATTCACAGATACGCAGTATTTT. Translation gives CASTPGTGFTDTQYF.

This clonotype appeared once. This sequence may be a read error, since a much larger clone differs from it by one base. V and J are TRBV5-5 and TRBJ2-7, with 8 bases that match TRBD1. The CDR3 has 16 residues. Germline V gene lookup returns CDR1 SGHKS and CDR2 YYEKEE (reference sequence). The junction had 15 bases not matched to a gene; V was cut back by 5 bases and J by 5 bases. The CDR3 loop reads CASRPHPNAGGDEQYF. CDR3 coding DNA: TGTGCCAGCAGGCCCCACCCGAACGCAGGGGGCGACGAGCAGTACTTC.

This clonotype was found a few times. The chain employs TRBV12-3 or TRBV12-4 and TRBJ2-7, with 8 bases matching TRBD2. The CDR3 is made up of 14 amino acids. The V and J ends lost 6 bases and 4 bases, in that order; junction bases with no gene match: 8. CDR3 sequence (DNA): TGTGCCAGCAGCCGACCGGGAGGGGTATACGAGCAGTACTTC. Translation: CASSRPGGVYEQYF.

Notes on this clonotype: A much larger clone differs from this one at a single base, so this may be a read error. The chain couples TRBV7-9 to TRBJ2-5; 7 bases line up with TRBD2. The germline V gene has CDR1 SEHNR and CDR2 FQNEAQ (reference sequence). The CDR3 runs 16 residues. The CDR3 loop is CASSFDPAGNLETRYF. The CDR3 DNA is TGTGCCAGCAGCTTCGATCCAGCGGGGAATCTAGAGACCCGGTACTTC.

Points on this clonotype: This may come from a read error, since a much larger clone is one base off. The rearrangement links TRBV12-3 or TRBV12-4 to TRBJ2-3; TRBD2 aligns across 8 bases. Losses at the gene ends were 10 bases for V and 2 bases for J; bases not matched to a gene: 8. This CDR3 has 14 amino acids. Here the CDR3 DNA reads TGTGCCATCGGTACTAGCGGACTCACAGATACGCAGTATTTT. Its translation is CAIGTSGLTDTQYF.

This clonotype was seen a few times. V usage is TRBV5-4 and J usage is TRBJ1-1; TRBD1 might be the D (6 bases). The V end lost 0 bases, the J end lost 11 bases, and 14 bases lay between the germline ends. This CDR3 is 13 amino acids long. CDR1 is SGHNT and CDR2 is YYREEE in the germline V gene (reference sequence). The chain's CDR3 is CASSLALGAGAFF. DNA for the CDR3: TGTGCCAGCAGCTTGGCCCTGGGGGCGGGGGCTTTCTTT.

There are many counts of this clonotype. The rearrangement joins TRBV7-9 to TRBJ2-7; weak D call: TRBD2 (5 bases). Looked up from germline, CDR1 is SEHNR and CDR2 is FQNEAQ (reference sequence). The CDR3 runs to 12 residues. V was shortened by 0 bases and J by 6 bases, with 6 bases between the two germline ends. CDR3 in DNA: TGTGCCAGCAGCTTAGCGAGCGGCGAGCAGTACTTC. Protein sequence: CASSLASGEQYF.

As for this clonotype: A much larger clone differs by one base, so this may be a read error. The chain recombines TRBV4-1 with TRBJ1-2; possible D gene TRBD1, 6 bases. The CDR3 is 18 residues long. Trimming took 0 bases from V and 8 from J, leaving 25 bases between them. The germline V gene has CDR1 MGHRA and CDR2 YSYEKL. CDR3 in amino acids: CASSQEELRDMPRRGYTF. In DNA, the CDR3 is TGCGCCAGCAGCCAAGAAGAACTAAGGGACATGCCGCGCCGGGGCTACACCTTC.

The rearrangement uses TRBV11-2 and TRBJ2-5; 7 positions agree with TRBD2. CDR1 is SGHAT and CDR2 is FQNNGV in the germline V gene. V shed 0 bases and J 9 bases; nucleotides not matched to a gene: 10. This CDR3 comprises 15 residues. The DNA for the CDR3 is TGTGCCAGCAGCTTAGAGTGGGGACTACCCGGGGCCCAGTACTTC. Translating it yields CASSLEWGLPGAQYF. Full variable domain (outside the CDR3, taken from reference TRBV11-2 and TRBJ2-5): EAGVAQSPRYKIIEKRQSVAFWCNPISGHATLYWYQQILGQGPKLLIQFQNNGVVDDSQLPKDRFSAERLKGVDSTLKIQPAKLEDSAVYLCASSLEWGLPGAQYFGPGTRLLVL.

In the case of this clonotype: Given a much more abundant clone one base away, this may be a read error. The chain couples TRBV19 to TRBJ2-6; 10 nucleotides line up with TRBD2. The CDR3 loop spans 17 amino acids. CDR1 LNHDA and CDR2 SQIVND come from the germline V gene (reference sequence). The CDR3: CASSAVLAGVGANVPTF. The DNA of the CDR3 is TGTGCCAGTAGTGCCGTGCTAGCGGGAGTTGGGGCCAACGTCCCGACTTTC.

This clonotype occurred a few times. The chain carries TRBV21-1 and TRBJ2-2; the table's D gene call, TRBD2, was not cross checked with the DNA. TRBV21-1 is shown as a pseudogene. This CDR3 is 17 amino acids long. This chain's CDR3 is CASSPNLAQDDTGELFF. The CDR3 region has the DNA TGTGCCAGCAGCCCGAACCTAGCCCAGGATGACACCGGGGAGCTGTTTTTT.

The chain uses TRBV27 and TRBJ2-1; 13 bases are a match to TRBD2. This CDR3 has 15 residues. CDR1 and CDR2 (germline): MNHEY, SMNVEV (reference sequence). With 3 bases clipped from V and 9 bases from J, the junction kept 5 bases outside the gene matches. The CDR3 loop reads CASSFTSGRATEQFF. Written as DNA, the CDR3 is TGTGCCAGCAGTTTTACTAGCGGGAGGGCGACTGAGCAGTTCTTC.

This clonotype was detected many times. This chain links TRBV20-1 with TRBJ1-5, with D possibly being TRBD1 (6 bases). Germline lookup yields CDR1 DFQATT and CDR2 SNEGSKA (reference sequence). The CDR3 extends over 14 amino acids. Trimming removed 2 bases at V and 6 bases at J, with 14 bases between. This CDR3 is CSARQGPEFQPQHF. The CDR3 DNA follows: TGCAGTGCTAGACAGGGGCCGGAGTTTCAGCCCCAGCATTTT.